The next 25 T cell receptor beta chains were all read from a single sample in a study of T cells after yellow fever vaccination. TCRdb recomputed calls from the 5' RACE reads with MiXCR, one row per CDR3 protein. Of 300,000 or so distinct CDR3 sequences in the sample, less than 9.5% were seen once. The sequencing used PBMCs, collected around 45 days after the first yellow fever vaccination. The receptors here all came from a man between 18 and 29 years old who received the YFV17D yellow fever vaccine.

The chain employs TRBV27 and TRBJ2-7, with D possibly being TRBD2 (5 bases). Germline assignment: CDR1 MNHEY and CDR2 SMNVEV (reference sequence). V shed 5 bases and J shed 1 base, with 9 bases lying between them. The CDR3 sequence is 13 residues long. The CDR3 region is CASSPSQSYEQYV. CDR3 nucleotide sequence: TGTGCCAGCAGTCCTAGCCAATCCTACGAGCAGTACGTC.

This clonotype was counted a few times. The chain carries TRBV11-2 and TRBJ2-3, with 7 bases identical to TRBD1. This CDR3 has 16 residues. J lost 0 bases, V lost 2 bases, and 5 bases had no gene match. Germline values: CDR1 SGHAT, CDR2 FQNNGV. The CDR3 region is CASSLLEGASTDTQYF. CDR3 bases: TGTGCCAGCAGCTTACTTGAGGGGGCCAGCACAGATACGCAGTATTTT.

In this sample, this clonotype turned up many times. This chain uses TRBV5-1 with TRBJ1-2; D remains ambiguous. V was clipped by 2 bases and J by 4 bases, with 6 bases between them. Germline V CDR1 and CDR2: SGHRS, YFSETQ. The CDR3 is 12 amino acids. CDR3 sequence reads: CASSFLGYGYTF. The DNA of the CDR3 is TGCGCCAGCAGCTTCCTCGGCTATGGCTACACCTTC.

At least ten counts were recorded for this clonotype. V and J are TRBV11-2 and TRBJ2-4; D not resolved. CDR1 is SGHAT and CDR2 is FQNNGV in the germline V gene. The CDR3 totals 14 residues. Trimming took off 5 bases at V and 2 bases at J, with 10 bases between the two ends. The CDR3 DNA reads TGTGCCAGCAGCCCGGCGCGATCCAAAAACATTCAGTACTTC. This gives the protein CASSPARSKNIQYF.

This clonotype was counted a few times. V usage is TRBV25-1 and J usage is TRBJ2-3; no reliable D call. The CDR3 covers 12 residues. V dropped 4 bases and J dropped 4 bases, with 6 bases sitting between them. Germline CDR1 and CDR2: MGHDK and SYGVNS. CDR3 nucleotides: TGTGCCAGCAGTGGTAGGGCAGATACGCAGTATTTT. This encodes CASSGRADTQYF.

This clonotype was detected a few times. The genes are TRBV20-1 and TRBJ1-5, with D possibly TRBD1 on 5 matching bases. The CDR3 runs 14 residues. From germline, CDR1 is DFQATT and CDR2 SNEGSKA (reference sequence). Trimming shortened V by 3 bases and J by 4 bases, and 13 bases separated the two germline ends. For the CDR3, the DNA is TGCAGTGCTAGGTACGGGACGGGGAATCAGCCCCAGCATTTT. This gives the protein CSARYGTGNQPQHF.

J is TRBJ1-1 and V is TRBV20-1, with no clear D. V was clipped by 1 base and J by 1 base, with 7 bases between them. The CDR3 has 13 amino acids. The germline V gene has CDR1 DFQATT and CDR2 SNEGSKA (reference sequence). CDR3 sequence (DNA): TGCAGTGCTAGAGGACACACGAACACTGAAGCTTTCTTT. Amino acid sequence: CSARGHTNTEAFF.

V and J are TRBV4-1 and TRBJ1-5; D is unresolved. The germline V and J ends were trimmed by 1 base and 3 bases, with 10 bases remaining between them. The CDR3 is 15 residues long. Germline CDR1 MGHRA, CDR2 YSYEKL. The CDR3 bases are TGCGCCAGCAGCCAAGTCTTCCAGGACAATCAGCCCCAGCATTTT. Translated, it gives CASSQVFQDNQPQHF.

A few counts support this clonotype. This sequence joins TRBV7-2 and TRBJ2-3, with D uncertain. The CDR3 length is 18 residues. Trimming stripped 0 bases from V and 0 bases from J, with 16 bases between. Per germline, CDR1 SGHTA and CDR2 FQGNSA. CDR3 loop: CASSLAIDLWQSTDTQYF. The CDR3 nucleotides are TGTGCCAGCAGCTTAGCGATAGACTTATGGCAGAGCACAGATACGCAGTATTTT.

This clonotype occurred a few times. The chain links TRBV7-8 to TRBJ2-3; D unresolved. V lost 4 bases, J lost 3 bases, and 14 bases lay in between. The CDR3 consists of 15 residues. CDR1 and CDR2 from the germline V gene are SGHVS and FQNEAQ. For the CDR3, the DNA is TGTGCCAGCAGCTCCTACCGCGGAGAGACAGATACGCAGTATTTT. It translates to CASSSYRGETDTQYF.

There are a few counts of this clonotype. The gene calls are TRBV20-1 and TRBJ1-4; 8 bases fit TRBD1. The CDR3 is 12 residues long. J gave up 7 bases and V 4 bases, and 2 bases lay outside the gene matches. Germline V gene lookup returns CDR1 DFQATT and CDR2 SNEGSKA (reference sequence). The CDR3 reads CSAMDRVEKLFF. The CDR3 coding sequence is TGCAGTGCTATGGACAGGGTTGAAAAACTGTTTTTT.

The chain uses TRBV12-3 or TRBV12-4 and TRBJ1-1; the D gene is possibly TRBD1 (5 bases). The germline V and J ends were trimmed by 1 base and 4 bases, with 13 bases remaining between them. The CDR3 sequence is 15 residues long. The CDR3 region is CASSLDGAGGTEAFF. CDR3 coding DNA: TGTGCCAGCAGTTTAGACGGGGCCGGGGGCACTGAAGCTTTCTTT.

This clonotype came up many times. The V call is TRBV27, the J call TRBJ2-5; no firm D call. V dropped 9 bases and J dropped 5 bases, with 7 bases sitting between them. The CDR3 spans 10 residues. Germline V gives CDR1 MNHEY, CDR2 SMNVEV (reference sequence). DNA of the CDR3: TGTGCCAGAAAGGATGAGACCCAGTACTTC. This codes for CARKDETQYF.

The chain is built from TRBV29-1 and TRBJ2-1; no firm D call. V lost 2 bases and J 3 bases, leaving 14 bases between the germline ends. This CDR3 contains 15 residues. Per germline, CDR1 SQVTM and CDR2 ANQGSEA. Here the CDR3 reads CSVEPPSTHYNEQFF. Written as DNA, the CDR3 is TGCAGCGTTGAACCCCCGAGTACTCACTACAATGAGCAGTTCTTC.

This clonotype has only a few counts. The genes are TRBV6-1 and TRBJ1-1; TRBD1 is a possible D gene (5 bases). The CDR3 is made up of 15 amino acids. Germline V lookup: CDR1 MNHNS, CDR2 SASEGT. V was trimmed by 6 bases and J by 6 bases, leaving 20 bases between them. CDR3 sequence: CASSLGVRRGAEAFF. CDR3 coding DNA: TGTGCCAGCAGCCTCGGGGTACGGAGAGGGGCTGAAGCTTTCTTT.

The rearrangement joins TRBV4-1 to TRBJ1-2; D unresolved. The CDR3 consists of 17 residues. In germline, CDR1 is MGHRA, CDR2 YSYEKL. The ends were cut back, 4 bases at V and 0 bases at J, with 18 bases in the middle. The CDR3 is CASSPPGRARANYGYTF. CDR3 DNA: TGCGCCAGCAGCCCCCCAGGAAGGGCGAGAGCTAACTATGGCTACACCTTC.

This clonotype appeared once. V usage is TRBV9 and J usage is TRBJ2-1, with TRBD1 as a possible D gene (5 bases). Germline V gene sequence: CDR1 SGDLS, CDR2 YYNGEE. Trimming pared 3 bases from V and 8 bases from J, leaving 15 bases between. This CDR3 spans 14 amino acids. DNA for the CDR3: TGTGCCAGCAGCGCCTCCAGGGTTGAGGATGAGCAGTTCTTC. As protein: CASSASRVEDEQFF.

This clonotype was seen more than once but under ten times. The rearrangement joins TRBV3-1 to TRBJ1-1, with a possible D match to TRBD1 (6 bases). The CDR3 has 12 residues. V gave up 9 bases and J gave up 8 bases, with 16 bases separating them. Germline values: CDR1 LGHDT, CDR2 YNNKEL (reference sequence). CDR3 DNA sequence: TGTGCCAGTCAAACTCCAGGGGCAGAAGCTTTCTTT. It codes for CASQTPGAEAFF. Variable domain in full (rest from reference TRBV3-1 and TRBJ1-1): DTAVSQTPKYLVTQMGNDKSIKCEQNLGHDTMYWYKQDSKKFLKIMFSYNNKELIINETVPNRFSPKSPDKAHLNLHINSLELGDSAVYFCASQTPGAEAFFGQGTRLTVV.

The sample holds many counts of this clonotype. V is TRBV6-6 and J is TRBJ2-1, with TRBD2 as a possible D gene (6 bases). Germline CDR1 is MNHNY and CDR2 is SVGAGI (reference sequence). This CDR3 has 13 amino acids. V shed 8 bases and J shed 0 bases, with 8 bases lying between them. CDR3 coding DNA: TGTGCCAGCCAGACTAGCTCCTACAATGAGCAGTTCTTC. Amino acids: CASQTSSYNEQFF.

This clonotype was counted at least ten times. The chain links TRBV10-3 to TRBJ2-2, with 8 bases matching TRBD1. From germline, CDR1 is ENHRY and CDR2 SYGVKD. Unmatched junction bases numbered 7, after V lost 6 bases and J lost 4 bases. This CDR3 spans 15 amino acids. CDR3 in DNA: TGTGCCATCAGCGAATGGACAGGGATCACCGGGGAGCTGTTTTTT. This encodes CAISEWTGITGELFF.

V is TRBV20-1 and J is TRBJ2-5; TRBD2 matches 7 bases. Germline CDR1 reads DFQATT; CDR2 reads SNEGSKA (reference sequence). The CDR3 spans 14 residues. Trimming at V came to 8 bases and at J to 4 bases, leaving 13 bases not matched to a gene. Here the CDR3 reads CSSPGTTLGETQYF. The CDR3 DNA sequence: TGCAGTAGTCCTGGGACTACCCTTGGAGAGACCCAGTACTTC.

This clonotype was seen only a few times. This rearrangement joins TRBV20-1 to TRBJ2-7, with TRBD2 as a possible D gene (5 bases). V dropped 2 bases and J dropped 0 bases, with 14 bases sitting between them. This CDR3 is built from 15 residues. Per the germline V gene, CDR1 is DFQATT and CDR2 is SNEGSKA (reference sequence). DNA of the CDR3: TGCAGTGCTAGACCGCGGGTGGGTTTCTCCTACGAGCAGTACGTC. This gives the protein CSARPRVGFSYEQYV.

This clonotype was picked up a small number of times. V is TRBV15 and J is TRBJ2-5; 12 bases are a match to TRBD2. The germline gives CDR1 LNHNV, CDR2 YYDKDF (reference sequence). The CDR3 runs to 16 residues. The ends lost 4 bases at V and 1 base at J; junction bases unmatched: 4. The CDR3 DNA follows: TGTGCCACCAGCAAGACTAGCGGGGGAACCCAAGAGACCCAGTACTTC. Its protein product is CATSKTSGGTQETQYF.

The chain recombines TRBV7-3 with TRBJ2-2; D is ambiguous. Germline V gives CDR1 SGHTA, CDR2 FQGTGA. Deletions cut 3 bases from V and 0 bases from J, with 8 bases between. The CDR3 consists of 15 residues. The CDR3 region has the DNA TGTGCCAGCAGCTTCGAATACGCGAACACCGGGGAGCTGTTTTTT. As protein: CASSFEYANTGELFF.

This clonotype was seen more than once but under ten times. The rearrangement links TRBV20-1 to TRBJ2-3, with D maybe TRBD2 (7 bases). Germline CDR1 is DFQATT and CDR2 is SNEGSKA (reference sequence). The CDR3 sequence is 18 residues long. Trimming cost V 3 bases and J 2 bases, with 24 bases left between them. In DNA, the CDR3 is TGCAGTGCTAGTGGCCTCGTGGTGGGGGGGCAAAACACAGATACGCAGTATTTT. It translates to CSASGLVVGGQNTDTQYF.